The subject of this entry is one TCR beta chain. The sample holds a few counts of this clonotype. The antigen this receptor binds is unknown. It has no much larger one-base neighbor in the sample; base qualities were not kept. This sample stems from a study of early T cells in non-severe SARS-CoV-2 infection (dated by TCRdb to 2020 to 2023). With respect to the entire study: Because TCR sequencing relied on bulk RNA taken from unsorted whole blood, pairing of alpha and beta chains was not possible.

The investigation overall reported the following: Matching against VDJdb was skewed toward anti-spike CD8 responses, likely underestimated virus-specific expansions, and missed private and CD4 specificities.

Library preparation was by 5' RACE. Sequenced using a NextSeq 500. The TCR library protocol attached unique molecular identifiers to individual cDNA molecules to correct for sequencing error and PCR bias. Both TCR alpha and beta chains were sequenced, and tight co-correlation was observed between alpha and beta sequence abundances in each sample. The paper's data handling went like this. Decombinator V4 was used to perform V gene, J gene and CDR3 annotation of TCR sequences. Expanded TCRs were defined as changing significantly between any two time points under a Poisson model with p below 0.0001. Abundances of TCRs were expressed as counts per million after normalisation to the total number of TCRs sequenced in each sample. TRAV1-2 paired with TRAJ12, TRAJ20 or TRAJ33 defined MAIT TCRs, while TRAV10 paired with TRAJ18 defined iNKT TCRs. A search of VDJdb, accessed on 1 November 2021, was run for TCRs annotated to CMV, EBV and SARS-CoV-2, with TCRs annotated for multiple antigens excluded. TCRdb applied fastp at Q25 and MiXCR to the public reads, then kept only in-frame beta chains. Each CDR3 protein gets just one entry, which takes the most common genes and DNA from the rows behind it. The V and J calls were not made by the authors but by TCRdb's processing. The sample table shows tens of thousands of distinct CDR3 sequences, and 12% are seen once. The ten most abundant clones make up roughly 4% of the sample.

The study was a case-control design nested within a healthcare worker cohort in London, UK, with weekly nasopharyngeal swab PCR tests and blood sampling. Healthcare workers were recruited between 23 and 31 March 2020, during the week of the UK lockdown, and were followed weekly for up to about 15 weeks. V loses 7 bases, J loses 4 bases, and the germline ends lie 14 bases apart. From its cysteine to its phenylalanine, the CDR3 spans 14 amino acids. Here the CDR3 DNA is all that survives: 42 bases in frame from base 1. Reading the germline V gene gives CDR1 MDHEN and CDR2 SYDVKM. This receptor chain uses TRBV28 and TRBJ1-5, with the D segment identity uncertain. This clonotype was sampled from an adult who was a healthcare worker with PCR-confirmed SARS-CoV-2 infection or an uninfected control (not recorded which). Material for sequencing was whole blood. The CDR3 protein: CASKPGPGNQPQHF. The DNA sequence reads TGTGCCAGCAAACCAGGCCCTGGGAATCAGCCCCAGCATTTT.